One and the same sample provided the 19 T cell receptor beta chains below, sequenced in a study of blood T cell repertoires in COVID-19. Sequencing was performed with immunoSEQ multiplex PCR; in TCRdb, only in-frame clones are kept and a portion is missing. The table has more than 250,000 clones, approximately 78% seen once. The sequencing sample was made of PBMCs or T cells enriched from blood (not recorded which). These receptors originate from a man in his forties or fifties who had been exposed to COVID-19.

CDR3 residues: CASSFQGGKLFF. DNA of the CDR3: TGTGCCAGCAGCTTTCAGGGTGGAAAACTGTTTTTT. V gene TRBV5-6 combines with J gene TRBJ1-4, with TRBD1 as a possible D gene (5 bases). This CDR3 is built from 12 residues. V lost 2 bases, J lost 10 bases, and 9 bases lay in between. Germline loops: CDR1 SGHDT, CDR2 YYEEEE.

The chain recombines TRBV5-6 with TRBJ2-7; D unclear. Trimming shortened V by 2 bases and J by 2 bases, and 5 bases separated the two germline ends. CDR1 SGHDT and CDR2 YYEEEE come from the germline V gene. The CDR3 spans 12 residues. The chain's CDR3 is CASSFQTYEQYF. CDR3 nucleotide sequence: TGTGCCAGCAGCTTCCAGACCTACGAGCAGTACTTC.

The chain uses TRBV12-5 and TRBJ1-5; D is perhaps TRBD1 (5 bases). Per the germline V gene, CDR1 is LGHNT and CDR2 is FRNRAP. The length of the CDR3 is 16 residues. V gave up 1 base and J gave up 2 bases, with 12 bases separating them. This CDR3 is CASGLGATRGNQPQHF. CDR3 in DNA: TGTGCTAGTGGTTTGGGGGCCACCAGGGGCAATCAGCCCCAGCATTTT.

This chain links TRBV5-1 with TRBJ1-5, with 9 nucleotides matching TRBD1. The CDR3 totals 17 residues. The junction had 16 bases not matched to a gene; V was cut back by 6 bases and J by 6 bases. Looked up from germline, CDR1 is SGHRS and CDR2 is YFSETQ. The CDR3 nucleotides are TGCGCCAGCACTCCGCCGGACAGGGGTATATTCGGTCAGCCCCAGCATTTT. Amino acids: CASTPPDRGIFGQPQHF.

This rearrangement joins TRBV3-1 (or the pseudogene TRBV3-2) to TRBJ2-5; the D gene is possibly TRBD2 (5 bases). Germline CDR1 LGHDT, CDR2 YNNKEL (reference sequence). The CDR3 runs 15 residues. V was trimmed by 1 base and J by 4 bases, leaving 13 bases between them. CDR3 nucleotide sequence: TGTGCCAGCAGCCAAGCCCACACTAGTGGAGAGACCCAGTACTTC. Translation: CASSQAHTSGETQYF.

V is TRBV5-6 and J is TRBJ1-6; no clear D. This CDR3 contains 14 residues. CDR1 is SGHDT and CDR2 is YYEEEE in the germline V gene. Between the trimmed V and J ends, which lost 0 bases and 9 bases, there was a span of 10 bases. CDR3 bases: TGTGCCAGCAGCTTGGTAGCTGGCAGTTCACCCCTCCACTTT. This translates into CASSLVAGSSPLHF.

Worth noting for this clone: This CDR3 is also generated by other DNA sequences in the sample. The chain joins TRBV18 to TRBJ2-7; the match to TRBD2 covers 9 bases. From germline, CDR1 is KGHSH and CDR2 LQKENI. J lost 12 bases, V lost 0 bases, and 9 bases had no gene match. This CDR3 contains 14 residues. CDR3 region: CASSPPSGGGRAYF. In DNA form, the CDR3 reads TGTGCCAGCTCACCACCGAGTGGTGGCGGGAGGGCGTACTTC.

The chain employs TRBV3-1 (or the pseudogene TRBV3-2) and TRBJ1-4, with 9 bases aligning to TRBD1. From germline, CDR1 is LGHDT and CDR2 YNNKEL (reference sequence). With V trimmed by 0 bases and J by 10 bases, 18 bases remained unmatched. The CDR3 contains 19 residues. CDR3 loop: CASSQERTAPGTGRGKLFF. The CDR3 coding sequence is TGTGCCAGCAGCCAAGAAAGAACGGCGCCCGGGACAGGGAGGGGAAAACTGTTTTTT.

The chain uses TRBV12-3 or TRBV12-4 and TRBJ1-1, with TRBD1 matching 10 bases. The CDR3 is made up of 13 amino acids. V dropped 10 bases and J dropped 6; count of bases not matched to a gene: 8. The CDR3 DNA reads as TGTGCCACCGATGACAGGGGGCTTTCTGAAGCTTTCTTT. It codes for CATDDRGLSEAFF.

The V gene is TRBV29-1, the J gene TRBJ1-1; 8 bases are shared with TRBD1. V shed 7 bases and J 1 base; nucleotides not matched to a gene: 2. In germline, CDR1 is SQVTM, CDR2 ANQGSEA. The CDR3 consists of 12 residues. The CDR3 reads CSGGTGNTEAFF. In DNA form, the CDR3 reads TGCAGCGGCGGGACAGGGAACACTGAAGCTTTCTTT.

The sample holds a few counts of this clone. The rearrangement joins TRBV24-1 to TRBJ2-2; D not certain. Germline V CDR1 and CDR2: KGHDR, SFDVKD. Trimming shortened V by 0 bases and J by 6 bases, and 4 bases separated the two germline ends. The CDR3 is 13 amino acids. CDR3 bases: TGTGCCACCAGTGATTTGGTAGCCGGGGAGCTGTTTTTT. It codes for CATSDLVAGELFF.

This clone was seen ten or more times. The gene calls are TRBV6-1 and TRBJ1-4, with D maybe TRBD1 (5 bases). There are 14 residues in the CDR3. Germline assignment: CDR1 MNHNS and CDR2 SASEGT. Trimming removed 3 bases at V and 4 bases at J, with 9 bases between. The CDR3 spells CASSEGRGNEKLFF. The CDR3, as DNA: TGTGCCAGCAGTGAGGGGAGGGGTAATGAAAAACTGTTTTTT.

CDR3: CASSLGENTGELFF. For the CDR3, the DNA is TGTGCCAGCAGCTTGGGAGAAAACACCGGGGAGCTGTTTTTT. The rearrangement links TRBV5-4 to TRBJ2-2; no definite D call. Deletions cut 0 bases from V and 2 bases from J, with 5 bases between. Per germline, CDR1 SGHNT and CDR2 YYREEE (reference sequence). The CDR3 consists of 14 residues.

The V call is TRBV3-1 (or the pseudogene TRBV3-2), the J call TRBJ2-1; no definite D call. The CDR3 sequence is 13 residues long. V lost 1 base to trimming and J lost 9 bases, with 10 bases between them. Germline V gene sequence: CDR1 LGHDT, CDR2 YNNKEL (reference sequence). In DNA, the CDR3 is TGTGCCAGCAGCCAAGGGTCCGTTAGTGAGCAGTTCTTC. It is translated as CASSQGSVSEQFF.

This chain links TRBV5-1 with TRBJ1-4; D might be TRBD1 (6 bases). This CDR3 comprises 15 residues. Germline V lookup: CDR1 SGHRS, CDR2 YFSETQ. V lost 4 bases, J lost 5 bases, and 15 bases lay in between. CDR3 sequence reads: CASSTAGARNEKLFF. The CDR3 DNA reads TGCGCCAGCAGCACGGCGGGGGCCAGGAATGAAAAACTGTTTTTT.

This chain connects TRBV10-1 to TRBJ2-1; D may be TRBD1 (6 bases). Trimming took off 5 bases at V and 4 bases at J, with 15 bases between the two ends. The CDR3 covers 15 residues. Germline V gives CDR1 WNHNN, CDR2 SYGVQD (reference sequence). CDR3 amino acids: CASSPLRDTYNEQFF. CDR3 DNA sequence: TGCGCCAGCAGTCCCCTAAGGGACACTTACAATGAGCAGTTCTTC.

CDR3 protein: CASVSGGSSVGELFF. For the CDR3, the DNA is TGTGCCAGTGTTTCTGGGGGGAGTTCGGTCGGGGAGCTGTTTTTT. V and J are TRBV28 and TRBJ2-2; tentative D call: TRBD2 (6 bases). The V and J ends lost 9 bases and 7 bases respectively, with 21 bases between them. This CDR3 has 15 amino acids. Looked up from germline, CDR1 is MDHEN and CDR2 is SYDVKM.

The rearrangement uses TRBV5-1 and TRBJ2-3; D possibly corresponds to TRBD2 (6 bases). Germline assignment: CDR1 SGHRS and CDR2 YFSETQ. This CDR3 region has 14 residues. The germline V and J ends were trimmed by 5 bases and 2 bases, with 12 bases remaining between them. CDR3 bases: TGCGCCAGCAGGGTTACTAGCCTCACAGATACGCAGTATTTT. Its protein product is CASRVTSLTDTQYF.

The chain uses TRBV6-4 and TRBJ2-7; tentative D call: TRBD2 (6 bases). Germline-derived CDR1 and CDR2 are MRHNA and SNTAGT. This CDR3 is built from 18 residues. Trimming cost V 6 bases and J 3 bases, with 27 bases left between them. CDR3 region: CASSGGGARRLVIYEQYF. The CDR3 bases are TGTGCCAGCAGCGGAGGAGGCGCGAGGCGACTAGTCATCTACGAGCAGTACTTC.